This TCR beta chain was identified during a study of T cell responses to AZD1222 COVID-19 vaccine. Generated by immunoSEQ multiplex PCR, the TCRdb table keeps only in-frame clones and is missing some. The sample lists just over 150,000 clones; around 86% were seen once. The V gene end was trimmed by 0 bases and the J gene end by 3 bases; junction bases not matched to a gene: 1. The CDR3 length is 15 residues. Germline CDR1 reads SGHRS; CDR2 reads YFSETQ. To note about this clone: Antigen unknown.

General study points: Nearly half of spike-specific TCRs reportedly target unmutated variant regions.

The sequencing used peripheral blood, collected 28 days after the second AZD1222 dose. The chain recombines TRBV5-1 with TRBJ2-3; 10 nucleotides line up with TRBD2. The clonotype originates from an adult who received the AZD1222 COVID-19 vaccine. CDR3 sequence: CASSLGAGGTDTQYF. DNA for the CDR3: TGCGCCAGCAGCTTGGGAGCGGGAGGGACAGATACGCAGTATTTT.